These T cell receptor beta chains were read from a single sample in a study of cytomegalovirus exposure and HLA in healthy donors. The table came from immunoSEQ multiplex PCR; TCRdb's copy has only in-frame clones and leaves some out. The data hold 150,000 to 200,000 clones, with about 83% observed a single time. Sample: PBMCs. All receptors come from a woman in her 30s in good health and CMV-seropositive. Each CDR3 is given with its conserved first and last residue. Each record gives: V gene, D gene, clone size, J gene, CDR3 protein, CDR3 DNA. D genes are given only for firm matches. Only some rows state a clone size, as once, few, many or a class for expanded clones.

V: TRBV28; D: NA; size: NA; J: TRBJ2-7; CDR3: CASSMTGGTYEQYF; DNA: TGTGCCAGCAGTATGACAGGCGGAACCTACGAGCAGTACTTC
V: TRBV29-1; D: TRBD1; size: NA; J: TRBJ1-2; CDR3: CSVPGQDRSSYTF; DNA: TGCAGCGTACCCGGACAGGACCGATCGAGCTACACCTTC
V: TRBV10-1; D: NA; size: NA; J: TRBJ2-7; CDR3: CASRSDGQSYEQYF; DNA: TGCGCCAGCAGGAGCGACGGACAGTCCTACGAGCAGTACTTC
V: TRBV7-2; D: TRBD2; size: NA; J: TRBJ2-5; CDR3: CASSFGLAGGKGRETQYF; DNA: TGTGCCAGCAGCTTCGGATTAGCGGGGGGTAAAGGAAGAGAGACCCAGTACTTC
V: TRBV7-9; D: NA; size: once; J: TRBJ1-1; CDR3: CASSHGGAEAFF; DNA: TGTGCCAGCAGCCACGGGGGGGCTGAAGCTTTCTTT
V: TRBV10-1; D: TRBD2; size: NA; J: TRBJ2-1; CDR3: CACGSGSGNEQFF; DNA: TGCGCCTGCGGGAGCGGGTCGGGGAATGAGCAGTTCTTC
V: TRBV6-5; D: NA; size: few; J: TRBJ2-1; CDR3: CASSYSGDYGEQFF; DNA: TGTGCCAGCAGTTACTCAGGGGATTATGGTGAGCAGTTCTTC
V: TRBV6-6; D: NA; size: NA; J: TRBJ2-7; CDR3: CASSYSRQTVTYEQYF; DNA: TGTGCCAGCAGTTACTCTCGTCAGACAGTTACCTACGAGCAGTACTTC
V: TRBV5-4; D: TRBD1; size: NA; J: TRBJ1-2; CDR3: CASSLGQGAYGYTF; DNA: TGTGCCAGCAGCTTGGGGCAGGGGGCTTATGGCTACACCTTC
V: TRBV29-1; D: NA; size: NA; J: TRBJ1-1; CDR3: CSVERQLNTEAFF; DNA: TGCAGCGTTGAGAGACAGTTGAACACTGAAGCTTTCTTT
V: TRBV7-9; D: NA; size: NA; J: TRBJ1-1; CDR3: CASSPHKMTGMNTEAFF; DNA: TGTGCCAGCAGCCCACACAAGATGACAGGCATGAACACTGAAGCTTTCTTT
V: TRBV18; D: NA; size: NA; J: TRBJ1-5; CDR3: CASSLAGDQPQHF; DNA: TGTGCCAGCTCACTAGCAGGGGATCAGCCCCAGCATTTT
V: TRBV5-6; D: NA; size: NA; J: TRBJ2-7; CDR3: CASSLGGRIYEQYF; DNA: TGTGCCAGCAGCTTGGGGGGGCGCATCTACGAGCAGTACTTC
V: TRBV2; D: NA; size: NA; J: TRBJ2-3; CDR3: CASSTEQGLLTDTQYF; DNA: TGTGCCAGCAGCACCGAACAGGGTTTACTCACAGATACGCAGTATTTT